A single sample is the source of the 29 T cell receptor beta chains below, sequenced in a study of T cells in Graves' hyperthyroidism and ophthalmopathy. It was RNA transcripts that yielded the amplified TCR beta CDR3 regions. First-round RT-PCR with HTBI primers amplified the TCR CDR3 region. TCRdb passed the multiplex PCR reads through MiXCR, listing each CDR3 protein once. The data show about 660,000 distinct CDR3 sequences, approximately 42% seen once. Material: peripheral blood or thyroid tissue (not recorded which). Receptor source: an adult man with Graves' disease, either hyperthyroidism or ophthalmopathy (not recorded which).

CDR3 coding DNA: TGCAGCGGGAGGGGGAGGGCCAACGAGCAGTACTTC. It codes for CSGRGRANEQYF. The rearrangement links TRBV29-1 to TRBJ2-7; the D gene is possibly TRBD2 (7 bases). V dropped 7 bases and J dropped 5 bases, with 15 bases sitting between them. There are 12 residues in the CDR3. Germline loops: CDR1 SQVTM, CDR2 ANQGSEA.

The chain has TRBV29-1 and TRBJ2-7; 8 bases fit TRBD2. Germline V gives CDR1 SQVTM, CDR2 ANQGSEA. V trimming: 1 base; J trimming: 2 bases; junction bases outside the gene matches: 7. This CDR3 is 15 amino acids long. This CDR3 is CSVEAGTRGTYEQYF. The CDR3 DNA sequence: TGCAGCGTTGAAGCCGGGACTAGGGGTACCTACGAGCAGTACTTC.

The gene calls are TRBV19 and TRBJ1-1; D gene ambiguous. The V end lost 3 bases, the J end lost 6 bases, and 14 bases lay between the germline ends. The CDR3 is 14 amino acids. Germline loops: CDR1 LNHDA, CDR2 SQIVND (reference sequence). In nucleotides, the CDR3 is TGTGCCAGTAGTATTCCTGAGAAATGGGCTGAAGCTTTCTTT. It codes for CASSIPEKWAEAFF. Full variable domain (remainder filled in from reference TRBV19 and TRBJ1-1): DGGITQSPKYLFRKEGQNVTLSCEQNLNHDAMYWYRQDPGQGLRLIYYSQIVNDFQKGDIAEGYSVSREKKESFPLTVTSAQKNPTAFYLCASSIPEKWAEAFFGQGTRLTVV.

The CDR3 DNA reads as TGTGCCACCAGTGGGACGGACAGAAGCCAGCCCCAGCATTTT. It yields the protein CATSGTDRSQPQHF. The chain carries TRBV24-1 and TRBJ1-5; a weak D match, TRBD1 (6 bases). The ends were cut back, 5 bases at V and 7 bases at J, with 14 bases in the middle. Germline V gene data show CDR1 as KGHDR and CDR2 as SFDVKD. The CDR3 has 14 amino acids.

V is TRBV2 and J is TRBJ2-1; D is unclear. The CDR3 covers 10 residues. Germline CDR1 reads SNHLY; CDR2 reads FYNNEI. Deletions cut 6 bases from V and 5 bases from J, with 2 bases between. CDR3 in amino acids: CASRDNEQFF. In nucleotides, the CDR3 is TGTGCCAGCAGAGACAATGAGCAGTTCTTC. Full variable domain (rest looked up from reference TRBV2 and TRBJ2-1): EPEVTQTPSHQVTQMGQEVILRCVPISNHLYFYWYRQILGQKVEFLVSFYNNEISEKSEIFDDQFSVERPDGSNFTLKIRSTKLEDSAMYFCASRDNEQFFGPGTRLTVL.

This clonotype was seen ten or more times. The J gene is TRBJ1-4, the V gene TRBV29-1; no clear D. Germline CDR1 is SQVTM and CDR2 is ANQGSEA. The V end lost 4 bases, the J end lost 8 bases, and 14 bases lay between the germline ends. This CDR3 spans 13 amino acids. CDR3 sequence: CSVGIGMREKLFF. In nucleotides, the CDR3 is TGCAGCGTTGGCATAGGGATGAGGGAAAAACTGTTTTTT.

This clonotype has a single count. This chain connects TRBV6-5 to TRBJ2-2; TRBD2 agrees at 7 bases. This CDR3 is built from 18 residues. Germline values: CDR1 MNHEY, CDR2 SVGAGI. V dropped 0 bases and J dropped 5; count of bases not matched to a gene: 12. CDR3 in DNA: TGTGCCAGCAGTTACTCGAGGCCGGGCGGGAGTGGGACCGGGGAGCTGTTTTTT. Translation: CASSYSRPGGSGTGELFF.

J is TRBJ1-3 and V is TRBV19; D is uncertain. Germline V gene data show CDR1 as LNHDA and CDR2 as SQIVND (reference sequence). The CDR3 is made up of 14 amino acids. V dropped 10 bases and J dropped 2 bases, with 15 bases sitting between them. Here the CDR3 DNA reads TGTGCCACCTCCCGGGCGGAAACTGGAAACACCATATATTTT. Residues: CATSRAETGNTIYF. The complete variable domain, with remaining parts taken from reference TRBV19 and TRBJ1-3, reads DGGITQSPKYLFRKEGQNVTLSCEQNLNHDAMYWYRQDPGQGLRLIYYSQIVNDFQKGDIAEGYSVSREKKESFPLTVTSAQKNPTAFYLCATSRAETGNTIYFGEGSWLTVV.

The chain combines TRBV2 with TRBJ2-3, with D unclear. V shed 6 bases and J shed 1 base, with 2 bases lying between them. The CDR3 runs 11 residues. CDR1 SNHLY and CDR2 FYNNEI come from the germline V gene. The CDR3 here is CASRGTDTQYF. The DNA of the CDR3 is TGTGCCAGCAGGGGCACAGATACGCAGTATTTT.

This clonotype was picked up one time. V gene TRBV2 combines with J gene TRBJ2-6; D gene unclear. The V end was cut by 4 bases, the J end by 5 bases, with 15 bases between. Germline V lookup: CDR1 SNHLY, CDR2 FYNNEI. The CDR3 sequence is 16 residues long. CDR3 in amino acids: CASSGALFGWANVLTF. The CDR3 DNA follows: TGTGCCAGCAGTGGAGCGCTTTTTGGGTGGGCCAACGTCCTGACTTTC.

The chain recombines TRBV20-1 with TRBJ2-2; 10 positions agree with TRBD1. CDR1 DFQATT and CDR2 SNEGSKA come from the germline V gene (reference sequence). This CDR3 contains 14 residues. J gave up 6 bases and V 1 base, and 2 bases lay outside the gene matches. The CDR3: CSARGTGGAGELFF. The CDR3 DNA reads TGCAGTGCTAGAGGGACAGGGGGAGCCGGGGAGCTGTTTTTT.

The rearrangement joins TRBV12-3 or TRBV12-4 to TRBJ1-2; maybe TRBD1 (5 bases). The CDR3 has 14 amino acids. V was cut by 3 bases and J by 4 bases, with 12 bases left in between. The CDR3 here is CASSFDRGVYGYTF. The CDR3 nucleotides are TGTGCCAGCAGTTTTGATCGGGGGGTCTATGGCTACACCTTC.

This chain connects TRBV7-8 to TRBJ1-4, with TRBD1 matching 7 bases. The germline CDR1 and CDR2 sequences are SGHVS and FQNEAQ. CDR3 length: 13 amino acids. Unmatched junction bases numbered 2, after V lost 5 bases and J lost 5 bases. CDR3 residues: CASSATGNEKLFF. CDR3 nucleotides: TGTGCCAGCAGCGCGACAGGGAATGAAAAACTGTTTTTT. Full variable domain (outside the CDR3, taken from reference TRBV7-8 and TRBJ1-4): GAGVSQSPRYKVAKRGQDVALRCDPISGHVSLFWYQQALGQGPEFLTYFQNEAQLDKSGLPSDRFFAERPEGSVSTLKIQRTQQEDSAVYLCASSATGNEKLFFGSGTQLSVL.

In this sample, this clonotype turned up a few times. The chain employs TRBV2 and TRBJ1-4; 7 nucleotides align to TRBD1. Germline V gene sequence: CDR1 SNHLY, CDR2 FYNNEI. This CDR3 has 13 residues. The ends lost 6 bases at V and 5 bases at J; junction bases unmatched: 3. CDR3 nucleotide sequence: TGTGCCAGCAGAGACAGGGCAAATGAAAAACTGTTTTTT. It yields the protein CASRDRANEKLFF. The complete variable domain, with remaining parts taken from reference TRBV2 and TRBJ1-4, reads EPEVTQTPSHQVTQMGQEVILRCVPISNHLYFYWYRQILGQKVEFLVSFYNNEISEKSEIFDDQFSVERPDGSNFTLKIRSTKLEDSAMYFCASRDRANEKLFFGSGTQLSVL.

This clonotype was observed at least ten times. This chain links TRBV29-1 with TRBJ2-7, with TRBD2 identical over 10 bases. With 1 base clipped from V and 0 bases from J, the junction kept 6 bases outside the gene matches. Germline lookup yields CDR1 SQVTM and CDR2 ANQGSEA. This CDR3 has 16 residues. The CDR3 DNA reads as TGCAGCGTTGAAGGCCGGGGACTAGCGAGCTCCTACGAGCAGTACTTC. Translating it yields CSVEGRGLASSYEQYF.

This clonotype appeared a few times. The rearrangement uses TRBV7-6 and TRBJ1-1; weak D call: TRBD1 (6 bases). CDR1 is SGHVS, CDR2 FNYEAQ, per germline. The CDR3 is 14 residues long. Trimming took off 5 bases at V and 4 bases at J, with 14 bases between the two ends. As DNA, the CDR3 is TGTGCCAGCAGCCGAAAAACCAGGGGCACTGAAGCTTTCTTT. It is translated as CASSRKTRGTEAFF.

A word on this clonotype: A read error may explain this, as a much larger clone is one base away. J is TRBJ1-5 and V is TRBV2; D remains unclear. The CDR3 totals 14 residues. Germline V CDR1 and CDR2: SNHLY, FYNNEI. The germline V and J ends were trimmed by 5 bases and 3 bases, with 11 bases remaining between them. The CDR3 reads CASSFIGYNQPQHF. CDR3 DNA sequence: TGTGCCAGCAGTTTTATAGGATACAATCAGCCCCAGCATTTT.

This chain links TRBV5-1 with TRBJ1-4; TRBD1 aligns across 7 bases. V was clipped by 4 bases and J by 3 bases; unmatched bases: 3. Germline CDR1 reads SGHRS; CDR2 reads YFSETQ. This CDR3 is built from 14 residues. The CDR3 nucleotides read TGCGCCAGCAGCACGGACAGGCCTAATGAAAAACTGTTTTTT. Translated, it gives CASSTDRPNEKLFF. The full variable domain, in which reference TRBV5-1 and TRBJ1-4 provide the parts outside the CDR3, is KAGVTQTPRYLIKTRGQQVTLSCSPISGHRSVSWYQQTPGQGLQFLFEYFSETQRNKGNFPGRFSGRQFSNSRSEMNVSTLELGDSALYLCASSTDRPNEKLFFGSGTQLSVL.

This clonotype appeared a few times. The rearrangement uses TRBV4-1 and TRBJ1-6, with D perhaps matching TRBD1 (6 bases). CDR3 length: 17 residues. The germline gives CDR1 MGHRA, CDR2 YSYEKL. Trimming took 4 bases from V and 7 from J, leaving 20 bases between them. The DNA for the CDR3 is TGCGCCAGCAGCCCCCTGAGGAGTGGGGGCGGGAATTCACCCCTCCACTTT. Encoded protein: CASSPLRSGGGNSPLHF.

This clonotype has ten or more counts. The CDR3 loop is CSASDRGQDGYTF. In DNA form, the CDR3 reads TGCAGCGCTTCGGACAGGGGGCAAGATGGCTACACCTTC. The chain couples TRBV29-1 to TRBJ1-2, with 11 bases aligning to TRBD1. With V trimmed by 7 bases and J by 6 bases, 7 bases remained unmatched. Germline values: CDR1 SQVTM, CDR2 ANQGSEA. This CDR3 comprises 13 residues.

The table lists this clonotype with many counts. The chain combines TRBV24-1 with TRBJ2-5; 10 bases align to TRBD2. Germline loops: CDR1 KGHDR, CDR2 SFDVKD. V was pared by 5 bases and J by 1 base, with 6 bases of the junction left unmatched. This CDR3 is 16 amino acids long. The CDR3 DNA sequence: TGTGCCACCAGTGGGTTAGCGGGGGGCCTCCAAGAGACCCAGTACTTC. Amino acid sequence: CATSGLAGGLQETQYF.

V gene TRBV10-3 combines with J gene TRBJ2-2, with 12 bases matching TRBD1. J gave up 7 bases and V 0 bases, and 3 bases lay outside the gene matches. The CDR3 is 16 residues long. In germline, CDR1 is ENHRY, CDR2 SYGVKD. CDR3 DNA sequence: TGTGCCATCAGTGAGTCGGGACAGGGGGCCGGCGGGGAGCTGTTTTTT. Translation: CAISESGQGAGGELFF.

Worth noting for this clonotype: This may be a read error: a much more frequent sequence differs by one nucleotide. CDR3 nucleotides: TGTGCCAGCAGCTTAGATTCCGCGTCAGCTTTCTTT. Encoded protein: CASSLDSASAFF. The chain couples TRBV11-2 to TRBJ1-1; D is ambiguous. V dropped 0 bases and J dropped 10 bases, with 9 bases sitting between them. The length of the CDR3 is 12 residues. Germline V gene lookup returns CDR1 SGHAT and CDR2 FQNNGV.

This clonotype was counted ten times or more. The CDR3 protein is CAISEDSLNTEAFF. CDR3 DNA: TGTGCCATCAGTGAGGACAGCCTGAACACTGAAGCTTTCTTT. J is TRBJ1-1 and V is TRBV10-3, with D perhaps TRBD1 (5 bases). The germline CDR1 and CDR2 sequences are ENHRY and SYGVKD. The germline V and J ends were trimmed by 2 bases and 0 bases, with 7 bases remaining between them. The CDR3 runs to 14 residues.

CDR3 sequence (DNA): TGCAGTGCCACTCGGGGGGCGCGGAACGGGGAGCTGTTTTTT. This gives the protein CSATRGARNGELFF. This chain links TRBV20-1 with TRBJ2-2; D possibly corresponds to TRBD2 (7 bases). The germline gives CDR1 DFQATT, CDR2 SNEGSKA (reference sequence). This CDR3 is 14 amino acids long. V was pared by 6 bases and J by 7 bases, with 18 bases between.

The sample holds many counts of this clonotype. V gene TRBV10-2 combines with J gene TRBJ1-5; the D is unclear. V was trimmed by 5 bases and J by 1 base, leaving 6 bases between them. The CDR3 sequence is 13 residues long. Germline loops: CDR1 WSHSY, CDR2 SAAADI. The CDR3 coding sequence is TGCGCCAGCAGTACACGGAGCAATCAGCCCCAGCATTTT. Amino acids: CASSTRSNQPQHF.

The rearrangement uses TRBV29-1 and TRBJ1-4, with 9 positions matching TRBD1. The germline V gene has CDR1 SQVTM and CDR2 ANQGSEA. The CDR3 runs 14 residues. Trimming removed 6 bases from V and 5 bases from J; junction bases left unmatched: 7. The CDR3 sequence is CSVADRGNNEKLFF. CDR3 in DNA: TGCAGCGTCGCGGACAGGGGCAACAATGAAAAACTGTTTTTT.

The DNA for the CDR3 is TGTGCCAGTAGCACCCTGACAGGGACGACTGAAGCTTTCTTT. Protein product: CASSTLTGTTEAFF. V usage is TRBV19 and J usage is TRBJ1-1; 7 bases fit TRBD1. Trimming at V came to 6 bases and at J to 5 bases, leaving 9 bases not matched to a gene. Germline CDR1 reads LNHDA; CDR2 reads SQIVND (reference sequence). This CDR3 has 14 residues. The whole variable domain, remainder taken from reference TRBV19 and TRBJ1-1, is DGGITQSPKYLFRKEGQNVTLSCEQNLNHDAMYWYRQDPGQGLRLIYYSQIVNDFQKGDIAEGYSVSREKKESFPLTVTSAQKNPTAFYLCASSTLTGTTEAFFGQGTRLTVV.

J is TRBJ2-2 and V is TRBV13; D is uncertain. Germline CDR1 is PRHDT and CDR2 is FYEKMQ (reference sequence). This CDR3 is 16 amino acids long. V was clipped by 4 bases and J by 0 bases, with 12 bases between them. The CDR3 here is CASSSHTYTNTGELFF. In DNA form, the CDR3 reads TGTGCCAGCAGCTCACACACCTACACGAACACCGGGGAGCTGTTTTTT.